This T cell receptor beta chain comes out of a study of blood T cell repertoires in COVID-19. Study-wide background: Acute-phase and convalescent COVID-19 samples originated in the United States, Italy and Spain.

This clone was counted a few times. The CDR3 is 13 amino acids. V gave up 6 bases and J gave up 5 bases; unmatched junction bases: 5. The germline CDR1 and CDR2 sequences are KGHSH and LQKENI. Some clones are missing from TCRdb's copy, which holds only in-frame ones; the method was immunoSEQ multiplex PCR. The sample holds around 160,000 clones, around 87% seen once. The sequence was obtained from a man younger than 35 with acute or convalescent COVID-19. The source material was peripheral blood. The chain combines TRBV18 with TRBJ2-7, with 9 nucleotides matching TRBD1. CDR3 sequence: CASSRDRADEQYF. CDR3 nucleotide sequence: TGTGCCAGCTCCCGGGACAGGGCGGACGAGCAGTACTTC.